This T cell receptor beta chain was identified in a study of shared clonotypes between healthy human individuals. Study results and limitations: Limitation of the genetic and exposure-history diversity represented came from the few donors.

This clone has only a few counts. Its antigen is still unknown. The donors, healthy adults who were HIV-negative, had experienced no recent acute infections or vaccinations. Donors, without exception, were Caucasian adults residing in Nashville, Tennessee. The table came from immunoSEQ multiplex PCR; TCRdb's copy has only in-frame clones and leaves some out. The sample holds about 99,000 clones; about 45% are singletons and the top ten take roughly 16%. CDR1 and CDR2 from the germline V gene are MDHEN and SYDVKM. CDR3 length: 11 amino acids. The V end was cut by 10 bases, the J end by 9 bases, with 16 bases between.

Sequenced: PBMCs. The sequence was collected from a woman aged 40 to 50 in good health. Some clones in this sample may be carry-over from other donors' samples. The V call is TRBV28, the J call TRBJ2-7; D is unresolved. CDR3 sequence reads: CATLAIEGQYF. The CDR3 coding sequence is TGTGCCACCCTCGCGATTGAAGGGCAGTACTTC.